This T cell receptor (beta chain) stems from a study of blood T cell repertoires in COVID-19. Germline lookup yields CDR1 SGHVS and CDR2 FNYEAQ. The CDR3 contains 15 residues. The junction had 13 bases not matched to a gene; V was cut back by 5 bases and J by 7 bases. Sequencing used immunoSEQ multiplex PCR; TCRdb keeps in-frame clones, though not all of them. The sample lists 65,000 to 75,000 clones; nearly 90% were seen once. The receptor was derived from a woman aged 50 to 60 with active COVID-19. The sequencing sample was made of peripheral blood. The chain has TRBV7-6 and TRBJ2-7; TRBD1 matches at 8 bases. The CDR3 sequence is CASSPPGTGRGEQYF. The CDR3 region has the DNA TGTGCCAGCAGCCCCCCCGGGACAGGACGGGGAGAGCAGTACTTC.